The 10 T cell receptor beta chains in this list originate from one sample, sequenced in a study of blood T cell repertoires in COVID-19. The assay was immunoSEQ multiplex PCR, and TCRdb's table has in-frame clones only and misses some. The data contain around 200,000 clones, roughly 80% of them singletons. Sequenced sample: peripheral blood. Receptor source: a human donor in a cohort sampled during active COVID-19.

CDR3 in amino acids: CASSQGTGTGLNSGNTIYF. The CDR3 coding sequence is TGCGCCAGCAGCCAAGGGACCGGGACAGGGCTGAACTCTGGAAACACCATATATTTT. The chain combines TRBV4-1 with TRBJ1-3; 9 bases agree with TRBD1. CDR3 length equals 19 residues. V dropped 1 base and J dropped 0; count of bases not matched to a gene: 10. The germline V gene encodes CDR1 MGHRA and CDR2 YSYEKL.

The chain couples TRBV10-3 to TRBJ2-7; 8 bases are shared with TRBD2. Germline trimming cut 0 bases from V and 4 bases from J; bases unmatched to any gene: 8. There are 16 residues in the CDR3. Germline lookup yields CDR1 ENHRY and CDR2 SYGVKD. CDR3 sequence: CAISESVGGASYEQYF. DNA of the CDR3: TGTGCCATCAGTGAGTCGGTCGGGGGGGCCTCTTACGAGCAGTACTTC.

The V call is TRBV2, the J call TRBJ2-3, with 12 bases lining up with TRBD2. Germline V gene data show CDR1 as SNHLY and CDR2 as FYNNEI. This CDR3 has 16 residues. V lost 6 bases to trimming and J lost 3 bases; unmatched junction nucleotides: 7. CDR3 in amino acids: CASSLGLAGITDTQYF. The CDR3 DNA follows: TGTGCCAGCAGCCTCGGACTAGCGGGGATAACAGATACGCAGTATTTT.

This chain connects TRBV7-9 to TRBJ2-5, with D maybe TRBD1 (5 bases). This CDR3 contains 13 residues. V lost 1 base and J 7 bases, leaving 10 bases between the germline ends. Germline assignment: CDR1 SEHNR and CDR2 FQNEAQ (reference sequence). The CDR3 coding sequence is TGTGCCAGCAGCTTAGAACGTACAGGGACCCAGTACTTC. Translated: CASSLERTGTQYF.

The rearrangement links TRBV11-1 to TRBJ2-2, with 7 nucleotides matching TRBD1. CDR1 is SGHAT and CDR2 is FQDESV in the germline V gene (reference sequence). J gave up 7 bases and V 3 bases, and 8 bases lay outside the gene matches. The length of the CDR3 is 15 residues. The CDR3 DNA follows: TGTGCCAGCAGCTTCAGGGACAGTCTTATCGGGGAGCTGTTTTTT. Encoded protein: CASSFRDSLIGELFF.

The rearrangement joins TRBV9 to TRBJ1-2; TRBD1 agrees at 10 bases. Germline-derived CDR1 and CDR2 are SGDLS and YYNGEE. The CDR3 covers 15 residues. V gave up 3 bases and J gave up 4 bases; unmatched junction bases: 6. The CDR3 region is CASSGEDRGSYGYTF. CDR3 sequence (DNA): TGTGCCAGCAGCGGGGAGGACAGGGGGAGCTATGGCTACACCTTC.

This clone was detected once. V is TRBV5-5 and J is TRBJ2-1; weak D call: TRBD2 (6 bases). Germline-derived CDR1 and CDR2 are SGHKS and YYEKEE (reference sequence). The CDR3 loop spans 14 amino acids. V was cut by 0 bases and J by 9 bases, with 13 bases left in between. The CDR3 DNA follows: TGTGCCAGCAGCTTGGAACAAGACGGGAGTGAGCAGTTCTTC. It translates to CASSLEQDGSEQFF.

The CDR3 DNA is TGTGCCAGCAGTGAAGATCGGTTTGGCTACGAGCAGTACTTC. This gives the protein CASSEDRFGYEQYF. The chain has TRBV2 and TRBJ2-7; no definite D call. This CDR3 contains 14 residues. Germline assignment: CDR1 SNHLY and CDR2 FYNNEI. The V end lost 1 base, the J end lost 3 bases, and 10 bases lay between the germline ends.

The chain joins TRBV4-1 to TRBJ1-1, with 7 positions matching TRBD1. The length of the CDR3 is 14 residues. The ends lost 2 bases at V and 4 bases at J; junction bases unmatched: 4. From germline, CDR1 is MGHRA and CDR2 YSYEKL. CDR3 sequence (DNA): TGCGCCAGCAGCCAACCGACAGGGAGCACTGAAGCTTTCTTT. It codes for CASSQPTGSTEAFF.

The chain combines TRBV24-1 with TRBJ2-1; D is unresolved. The V end lost 4 bases, the J end lost 0 bases, and 6 bases lay between the germline ends. CDR3 length: 14 residues. The germline gives CDR1 KGHDR, CDR2 SFDVKD. CDR3 sequence (DNA): TGTGCCACCAGTGACTCGGGCTCCTACAATGAGCAGTTCTTC. Translated, it gives CATSDSGSYNEQFF.